The TCR beta chain described here comes from a study of Ad26.COV2.S vaccination and SARS-CoV-2 variants (dated by TCRdb to about 2021). At the level of the whole study: Donors in the vaccine arm were drawn from COV1001, a phase I-IIa trial of Ad26.COV2.S in healthy adults that was multicentre, randomized, double-blind and placebo-controlled. Ad26.COV2.S was given intramuscularly at 5x10^10 or 1x10^11 viral particles, as a single shot or as two shots 56 days apart. The specificity and breadth of SARS-CoV-2-reactive T cell receptors after Ad26.COV2.S vaccination were assessed by TCRbeta repertoire sequencing. A total of around 32 samples were included in the TCR-sequenced set, comprising around 19 Ad26.COV2.S vaccine recipients, 5 placebo recipients and 8 SARS-CoV-2 convalescent individuals. Trial participants were randomized into five groups of five: low-dose or high-dose Ad26.COV2.S given once or twice, or placebo on both occasions. Throughout the experiments and outcome assessment, investigators stayed blinded to trial group allocation.

What this sample's treatment or condition label stands for: around 19 received Ad26.COV2.S at low or high dose, single or two shots; roughly five received placebo; per-sample allocation not given. Repertoires of vaccine and placebo recipients were sequenced from samples taken on day 63 after the first injection. Between 29 July and 7 August 2020, Cohort 1b enrolled 20 to 30 adults aged 18-55 years at one site in Boston, USA. Ad26.COV2.S was a replication-incompetent adenovirus type 26 vector expressing a prefusion-stabilized SARS-CoV-2 spike protein from the original Wuhan strain. Findings and caveats that apply to the study as a whole: After vaccination, spike-specific CD8+ and CD4+ T cell responses were reported to show substantial breadth. The study lacked the statistical power to compare responses across vaccine doses or regimens. Higher spike-specific TCR breadth was observed in Ad26.COV2.S recipients than in placebo recipients (P = 0.0014). Vaccine and placebo recipients had comparable non-spike TCR breadth, which fits with the vaccine containing only spike. According to the authors, total T cell responses may have been underestimated by the TCR breadth and depth analyses.

This clone was seen a handful of times. What this receptor recognizes is not known. Qualities for individual bases were not recorded, and no much larger clone is one base off. The immunoSEQ Assay was the method used to sequence TCRbeta CDR3 regions. After extraction, genomic DNA underwent amplification by bias-controlled multiplex PCR, followed by high-throughput sequencing. Processing in the source paper ran as follows. To quantify the absolute abundance of every unique TCRbeta CDR3 region, sequences were collapsed and filtered. Usable DNA was measured by amplifying reference genes present in all nucleated cells, and TCRbeta template counts were normalized to that usable DNA to estimate T cell fraction. Repertoire TCRs were annotated as SARS-CoV-2-specific when V gene, CDR3 amino acid sequence and J gene were exactly matched to a known reactive TCR set. The reference SARS-CoV-2 TCR set came from MIRA and was filtered for enrichment in COVID-19-positive ImmuneCODE repertoires, removing public or cross-reactive TCRs. Using the MIRA antigens, annotated TCRs were further analysed by specific ORF or by position within an ORF. Breadth was defined as the number of annotated unique rearrangements divided by the total number of unique productive rearrangements, and depth was defined as the summed frequency of the annotated unique rearrangements. TCR breadth was compared between groups using two-sided Wilcoxon rank-sum tests. In TCRdb, the immuneACCESS table is reduced to in-frame sequences with V and J assigned. These tables do not hold every clone; where another copy was compared, an unresolved V gene accounts for under half, and the others remain unexplained. Clone size and V and J calls were adopted from that table, with D and trimming inferred from the DNA. The sample table holds around 400,000 clones, of which 75% to 90% were seen once. The ten largest clones take up 1.5% to 2% of the sample.

Looking up the germline V gene yields CDR1 SGDLS and CDR2 YYNGEE. Trimming at the junction amounts to 0 bases on V and 7 bases on J, and the germline ends lie 19 bases apart. CDR3 length: 16 amino acids, cysteine to phenylalanine. The CDR3 DNA has 48 bases and is translated from base 1. This receptor was identified in a person aged 18-60 years who received the Ad26.COV2.S COVID-19 vaccine or a placebo. This chain is built from TRBV9 and TRBJ1-2; the D gene is unclear. The sample here was peripheral blood, taken in a trial of Ad26.COV2.S vaccine versus placebo. The DNA sequence follows: TGTGCCAGCAGCGTAGTCCCCCACGACATGGATGGTGGCTACACCTTC. Its translation reads: CASSVVPHDMDGGYTF.